The clone carrying this TCR beta chain was picked up many times. The data are from a study of molecular identifiers for immune sequencing clone quantification. TCRdb called the PCR reads again in MiXCR, with one record for every CDR3 protein. This sample has roughly 630,000 distinct CDR3 sequences, with less than 30% found just once. The origin of this receptor is a human donor in good health. Some libraries in this study had Jurkat cell RNA spiked in. Sequencing was performed on naive CD8+ T cells from blood, with Jurkat cell RNA spiked in. Subset reported: FACS-sorted CD8+CD4-CCR7+CD45RA+ naive T cells.

The CDR3 DNA reads TGCAGTGCTAGGCTCGGGGTTGAGCAGTTCTTC. Translating gives CSARLGVEQFF. The chain has TRBV20-1 and TRBJ2-1, with a tentative D call TRBD2 (5 bases). This CDR3 is built from 11 residues. CDR1 is DFQATT, CDR2 SNEGSKA, per germline (reference sequence). Trimming took off 3 bases at V and 9 bases at J, with 9 bases between the two ends.